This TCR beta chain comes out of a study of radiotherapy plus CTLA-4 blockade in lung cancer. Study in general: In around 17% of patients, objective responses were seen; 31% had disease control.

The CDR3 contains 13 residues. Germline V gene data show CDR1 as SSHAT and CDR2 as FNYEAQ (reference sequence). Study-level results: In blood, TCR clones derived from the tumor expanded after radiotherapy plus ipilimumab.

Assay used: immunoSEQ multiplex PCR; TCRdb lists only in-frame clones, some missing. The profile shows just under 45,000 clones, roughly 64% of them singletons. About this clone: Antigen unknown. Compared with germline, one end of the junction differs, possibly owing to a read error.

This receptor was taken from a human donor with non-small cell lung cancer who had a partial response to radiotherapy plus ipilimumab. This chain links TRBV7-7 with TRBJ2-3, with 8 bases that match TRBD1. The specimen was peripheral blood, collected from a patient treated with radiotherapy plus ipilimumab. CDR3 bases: TGTGCTAGCAGCATTTCTACAGGGGGTGTGGTGAATTTT. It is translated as CASSISTGGVVNF.